This T cell receptor (beta chain) was documented in a study of blood T cell repertoires in COVID-19. On the study more broadly: Samples of COVID-19 (acute and convalescent) were obtained from the United States, Italy and Spain. T cells, B-cell-depleted T cells, or PBMCs provided the cDNA or gDNA that served as material.

Under the authors' procedure: Using reference gene primer amplification, nucleated cell counts were estimated. The data were produced by immunoSEQ multiplex PCR, yet TCRdb's version contains in-frame clones alone and is incomplete. The DNA gave D and trimming, while V, J and clone size come from that table. The sample lists 65,000 to 85,000 clones; around 87% were seen once. The sequencing input was peripheral blood. The clonotype originates from a woman aged 18 to 35 with acute or convalescent COVID-19.

The CDR3 DNA reads as TGTGCCACCAGTGATGCTGGAGATGAGCAGTTCTTC. Translated: CATSDAGDEQFF. This sequence joins TRBV24-1 and TRBJ2-1; no clear D gene. The CDR3 has 12 residues. The V end lost 3 bases, the J end lost 8 bases, and 7 bases lay between the germline ends. CDR1 and CDR2 from the germline V gene are KGHDR and SFDVKD.